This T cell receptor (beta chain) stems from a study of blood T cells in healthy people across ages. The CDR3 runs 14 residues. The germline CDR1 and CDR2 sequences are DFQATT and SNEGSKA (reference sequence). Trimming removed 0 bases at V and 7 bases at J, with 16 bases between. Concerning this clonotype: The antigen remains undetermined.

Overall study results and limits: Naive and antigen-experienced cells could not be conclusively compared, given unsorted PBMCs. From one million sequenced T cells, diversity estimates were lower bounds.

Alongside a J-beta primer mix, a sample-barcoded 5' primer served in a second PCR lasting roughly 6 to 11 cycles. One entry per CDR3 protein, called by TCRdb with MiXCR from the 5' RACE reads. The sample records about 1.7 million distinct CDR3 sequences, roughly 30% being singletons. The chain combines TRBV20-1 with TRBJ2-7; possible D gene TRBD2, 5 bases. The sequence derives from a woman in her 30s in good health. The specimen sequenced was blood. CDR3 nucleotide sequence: TGCAGTGCTAGAGATACTAGTGAGTACAATGAGCAGTACTTC. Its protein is CSARDTSEYNEQYF.